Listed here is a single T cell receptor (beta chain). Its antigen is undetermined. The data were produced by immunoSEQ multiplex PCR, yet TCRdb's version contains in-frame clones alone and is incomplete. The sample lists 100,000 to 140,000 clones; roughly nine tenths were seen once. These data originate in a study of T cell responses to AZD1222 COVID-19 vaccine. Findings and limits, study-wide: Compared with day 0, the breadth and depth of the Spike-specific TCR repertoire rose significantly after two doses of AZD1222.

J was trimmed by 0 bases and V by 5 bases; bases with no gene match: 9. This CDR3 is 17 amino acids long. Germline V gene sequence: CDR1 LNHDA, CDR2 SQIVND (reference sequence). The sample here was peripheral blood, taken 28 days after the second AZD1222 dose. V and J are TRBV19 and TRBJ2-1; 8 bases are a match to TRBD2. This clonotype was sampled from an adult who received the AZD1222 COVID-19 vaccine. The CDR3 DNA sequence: TGTGCCAGTAGTCAAGCCCCAGCGGGGGTCTCCTACAATGAGCAGTTCTTC. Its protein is CASSQAPAGVSYNEQFF. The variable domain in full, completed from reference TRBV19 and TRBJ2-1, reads DGGITQSPKYLFRKEGQNVTLSCEQNLNHDAMYWYRQDPGQGLRLIYYSQIVNDFQKGDIAEGYSVSREKKESFPLTVTSAQKNPTAFYLCASSQAPAGVSYNEQFFGPGTRLTVL.